This T cell receptor beta chain emerged from a study of cytomegalovirus exposure and HLA in healthy donors. Amplification used 60 Vbeta primers and 13 Jbeta primers. Data came from immunoSEQ multiplex PCR; TCRdb stores just in-frame clones and leaves some out. The sample has 130,000 to 150,000 clones, roughly 78% seen once; the top ten hold around 2.9%. CDR1 is MDHEN and CDR2 is SYDVKM in the germline V gene. Deletions cut 5 bases from V and 1 base from J, with 11 bases between. The CDR3 is 14 residues long. The receptor was derived from a female donor in good health and CMV-seronegative. Sequencing input: PBMCs. The V and J genes are TRBV28 and TRBJ1-1, with a weak D call TRBD1 (6 bases). The CDR3 protein is CASSPQGRNTEAFF. The CDR3 DNA follows: TGTGCCAGCAGTCCACAGGGTAGGAACACTGAAGCTTTCTTT.